Sequencing of this T cell receptor (beta chain) was carried out in a study of vaccination effects on CD4 cells after COVID-19. Assay: immunoSEQ multiplex PCR; the TCRdb copy retains only in-frame clones and omits some. The sample consists of just over 30,000 clones, about 72% of them appearing once. Comments on this clone: Its target is unknown.

Ahead of sequencing, the ViraFEST assay grew antigen-specific CD4+ T cells using viral peptide pools. Upon completion of about eleven days in culture, CD4+ T cells were isolated. IL-2 medium took the place of half the medium on both days 3 and 7. The specimen comprised CD4+ T cells from PBMCs cultured with HCoV-229E spike peptides, sampled before COVID-19 vaccination. The TCR sequence derives from a human donor who received a COVID-19 vaccine.

The CDR3 protein is CASSLGFYNEQFF. CDR3 in DNA: TGTGCCAGCAGCTTAGGTTTTTACAATGAGCAGTTCTTC. The chain links TRBV11-2 to TRBJ2-1; D gene unclear. This CDR3 is built from 13 residues. The germline V and J ends were trimmed by 1 base and 4 bases, with 5 bases remaining between them. Germline CDR1 is SGHAT and CDR2 is FQNNGV. Full variable domain (missing parts from reference TRBV11-2 and TRBJ2-1): EAGVAQSPRYKIIEKRQSVAFWCNPISGHATLYWYQQILGQGPKLLIQFQNNGVVDDSQLPKDRFSAERLKGVDSTLKIQPAKLEDSAVYLCASSLGFYNEQFFGPGTRLTVL.